Listed here are 32 T cell receptor beta chains from one sample, sequenced in a study of blood T cell repertoires in COVID-19. Sequenced by immunoSEQ multiplex PCR; TCRdb stores in-frame clones only, minus some. The table records fewer than 350,000 clones, roughly 87% of them present only once. The sample consisted of peripheral blood. The source of these receptors is a man aged 25-45 years with COVID-19, enrolled during active disease.

V gene TRBV19 combines with J gene TRBJ1-1; 10 positions match TRBD1. The CDR3 totals 15 residues. CDR1 is LNHDA, CDR2 SQIVND, per germline (reference sequence). V gave up 5 bases and J gave up 1 base; unmatched junction bases: 4. The DNA for the CDR3 is TGTGCCAGTAGTTCCTGGACAGGGGGGAACACTGAAGCTTTCTTT. Protein: CASSSWTGGNTEAFF.

There are many counts of this clone. This chain links TRBV27 with TRBJ1-1; 10 bases match TRBD1. With 9 bases clipped from V and 5 bases from J, the junction kept 9 bases outside the gene matches. In germline, CDR1 is MNHEY, CDR2 SMNVEV (reference sequence). The CDR3 contains 14 residues. This CDR3 reads CASTDRGPGTEAFF. DNA of the CDR3: TGTGCCAGTACAGACAGGGGGCCGGGGACTGAAGCTTTCTTT.

The rearrangement uses TRBV7-3 and TRBJ1-1; 7 bases line up with TRBD1. The CDR3 totals 15 residues. Germline V gives CDR1 SGHTA, CDR2 FQGTGA. Germline trimming cut 5 bases from V and 0 bases from J; bases unmatched to any gene: 6. The CDR3 sequence is CASSPLGQMNTEAFF. The DNA for the CDR3 is TGTGCCAGCAGCCCCCTGGGACAGATGAACACTGAAGCTTTCTTT.

This clone was seen a few times. J is TRBJ2-3 and V is TRBV4-2; TRBD2 matches at 10 bases. The CDR3 loop spans 17 amino acids. Trimming took 0 bases from V and 5 from J; bases not matched to a gene: 8. Per germline, CDR1 LGHNA and CDR2 YNFKEQ. The CDR3 region is CASSQEGSSGGRDTQYF. The CDR3 DNA sequence: TGTGCCAGCAGCCAAGAGGGGTCTAGCGGGGGTCGAGATACGCAGTATTTT.

This clone was detected only once. CDR3 in amino acids: CASKRTGELFF. The CDR3 coding sequence is TGTGCCAGCAAACGGACCGGGGAGCTGTTTTTT. The chain recombines TRBV27 with TRBJ2-2, with D uncertain. Germline CDR1 reads MNHEY; CDR2 reads SMNVEV (reference sequence). V was shortened by 7 bases and J by 5 bases, with 5 bases between the two germline ends. CDR3 length: 11 residues.

Here the CDR3 reads CASSQTSGGLSTDTQYF. The CDR3 DNA reads TGTGCCAGCAGCCAAACTAGCGGGGGGCTCAGCACAGATACGCAGTATTTT. The rearrangement uses TRBV3-1 (or the pseudogene TRBV3-2) and TRBJ2-3; 12 bases match TRBD2. The CDR3 has 17 amino acids. With 2 bases clipped from V and 0 bases from J, the junction kept 3 bases outside the gene matches. Looked up from germline, CDR1 is LGHDT and CDR2 is YNNKEL (reference sequence).

This clone was seen just once. The rearrangement uses TRBV6-2 or TRBV6-3 and TRBJ2-1, with 7 nucleotides matching TRBD2. Germline CDR1 MNHEY, CDR2 SVGEGT. Trimming at V came to 4 bases and at J to 3 bases, leaving 6 bases not matched to a gene. The CDR3 contains 15 residues. CDR3 protein: CASSWRRGYYNEQFF. The CDR3 DNA sequence: TGTGCCAGCAGTTGGAGGCGGGGGTACTACAATGAGCAGTTCTTC.

This clone was observed once. This sequence joins TRBV9 and TRBJ2-7, with 9 bases matching TRBD1. This CDR3 contains 13 residues. V lost 3 bases to trimming and J lost 6 bases; unmatched junction nucleotides: 4. Germline lookup yields CDR1 SGDLS and CDR2 YYNGEE. The CDR3 protein is CASSAGQGSEQYF. As DNA, the CDR3 is TGTGCCAGCAGCGCGGGACAGGGAAGCGAGCAGTACTTC.

The chain uses TRBV28 and TRBJ2-7; 8 nucleotides match TRBD1. Germline V lookup: CDR1 MDHEN, CDR2 SYDVKM. J was trimmed by 0 bases and V by 5 bases; bases with no gene match: 6. The CDR3 is 15 amino acids. CDR3 nucleotide sequence: TGTGCCAGCAGTGAGGACAGGGCCGGCTCCTACGAGCAGTACTTC. Translated, it gives CASSEDRAGSYEQYF.

The chain uses TRBV4-3 and TRBJ2-7; TRBD1 matches at 7 bases. Per the germline V gene, CDR1 is LGHNA and CDR2 is YSLEER. V trimming: 4 bases; J trimming: 3 bases; junction bases outside the gene matches: 12. The CDR3 loop spans 16 amino acids. The CDR3 coding sequence is TGCGCCAGCAGCCCCGGGCTGCCAGGGGGTAACTACGAGCAGTACTTC. This codes for CASSPGLPGGNYEQYF.

This sequence joins TRBV25-1 and TRBJ2-1; 14 positions match TRBD2. CDR3 length: 17 amino acids. The trim removed 4 bases at V and 10 bases at J, leaving 12 bases unmatched. CDR1 MGHDK and CDR2 SYGVNS come from the germline V gene. The CDR3 sequence is CASSAQTSGGADREQFF. The CDR3 coding sequence is TGTGCCAGCAGTGCCCAGACTAGCGGGGGGGCCGATCGGGAGCAGTTCTTC.

The chain joins TRBV19 to TRBJ2-2; 7 bases map to TRBD1. The CDR3 has 14 amino acids. The germline V gene has CDR1 LNHDA and CDR2 SQIVND (reference sequence). J lost 0 bases, V lost 9 bases, and 4 bases had no gene match. DNA of the CDR3: TGTGCCAGCGACAGGGCCCCGAACACCGGGGAGCTGTTTTTT. Translating it yields CASDRAPNTGELFF.

This clone was counted only a few times. V gene TRBV11-3 combines with J gene TRBJ1-2; 9 nucleotides agree with TRBD1. The V and J ends lost 3 bases and 8 bases, in that order; junction bases with no gene match: 4. The germline gives CDR1 SGHNT, CDR2 YENEEA. CDR3 length: 13 amino acids. CDR3 in DNA: TGTGCCAGCAGCTTGGACAGGGGTGAGGGCTACACCTTC. Amino acids: CASSLDRGEGYTF. The full variable domain, in which reference TRBV11-3 and TRBJ1-2 provide the parts outside the CDR3, is EAGVVQSPRYKIIEKKQPVAFWCNPISGHNTLYWYLQNLGQGPELLIRYENEEAVDDSQLPKDRFSAERLKGVDSTLKIQPAELGDSAVYLCASSLDRGEGYTFGSGTRLTVV.

The genes are TRBV4-1 and TRBJ1-2; maybe TRBD1 (5 bases). The V end lost 1 base, the J end lost 2 bases, and 14 bases lay between the germline ends. The germline CDR1 and CDR2 sequences are MGHRA and YSYEKL. This CDR3 spans 16 amino acids. The CDR3 nucleotides are TGCGCCAGCAGCCAAGTCCCCACAGGAGTCAACTATGGCTACACCTTC. Translation gives CASSQVPTGVNYGYTF.

V and J are TRBV10-3 and TRBJ2-3, with D tentatively TRBD2 (6 bases). CDR1 is ENHRY and CDR2 is SYGVKD in the germline V gene. The germline V and J ends were trimmed by 5 bases and 0 bases, with 9 bases remaining between them. This CDR3 region has 14 residues. CDR3 sequence: CAISQTSSTDTQYF. CDR3 bases: TGTGCCATCAGTCAGACTAGTAGCACAGATACGCAGTATTTT.

The chain links TRBV28 to TRBJ1-5; 9 bases map to TRBD1. With V trimmed by 3 bases and J by 2 bases, 5 bases remained unmatched. This CDR3 has 16 amino acids. CDR1 and CDR2 from the germline V gene are MDHEN and SYDVKM. CDR3 amino acids: CASSFRDRAGNQPQHF. CDR3 DNA: TGTGCCAGCAGTTTCCGGGACAGGGCTGGCAATCAGCCCCAGCATTTT.

The V gene is TRBV28, the J gene TRBJ1-1; 7 nucleotides agree with TRBD1. Trimming cost V 3 bases and J 2 bases; bases outside gene matches: 9. There are 16 residues in the CDR3. The germline gives CDR1 MDHEN, CDR2 SYDVKM. Written as DNA, the CDR3 is TGTGCCAGCAGTTTCTTAGGGGGCTTGGGAAACACTGAAGCTTTCTTT. As protein: CASSFLGGLGNTEAFF.

The chain couples TRBV7-2 to TRBJ2-1; 13 bases fit TRBD2. Germline CDR1 SGHTA, CDR2 FQGNSA. Trimming at V came to 5 bases and at J to 1 base, leaving 2 bases not matched to a gene. The CDR3 consists of 16 residues. DNA of the CDR3: TGTGCCAGCAGCCGGACTAGCGGGAGTTCCTACAATGAGCAGTTCTTC. Amino acids: CASSRTSGSSYNEQFF. Using reference TRBV7-2 and TRBJ2-1 for the parts outside the CDR3, the full variable domain is GAGVSQSPSNKVTEKGKDVELRCDPISGHTALYWYRQSLGQGLEFLIYFQGNSAPDKSGLPSDRFSAERTGGSVSTLTIQRTQQEDSAVYLCASSRTSGSSYNEQFFGPGTRLTVL.

The V gene is TRBV6-1, the J gene TRBJ2-5, with D possibly TRBD1 on 6 matching bases. Germline V lookup: CDR1 MNHNS, CDR2 SASEGT. The CDR3 covers 14 residues. V was shortened by 0 bases and J by 5 bases, with 10 bases between the two germline ends. The CDR3 sequence: CASSEAGGRETQYF. The CDR3 DNA follows: TGTGCCAGCAGTGAAGCTGGGGGCAGGGAGACCCAGTACTTC.

This clone was detected a few times. The chain employs TRBV29-1 and TRBJ2-2; TRBD2 agrees at 11 bases. Germline CDR1 SQVTM, CDR2 ANQGSEA. V shed 6 bases and J 2 bases; nucleotides not matched to a gene: 8. This CDR3 has 16 amino acids. The CDR3: CSVQDSGGVNTGELFF. CDR3 DNA: TGCAGCGTCCAGGATAGCGGGGGGGTAAACACCGGGGAGCTGTTTTTT.

CDR3 region: CATPGPGGRGYNEQFF. CDR3 bases: TGTGCCACACCTGGTCCCGGGGGGAGGGGATACAATGAGCAGTTCTTC. V usage is TRBV28 and J usage is TRBJ2-1, with TRBD2 identical over 7 bases. The CDR3 runs to 16 residues. V shed 10 bases, J shed 4 bases, and the junction held 16 bases outside the gene matches. Germline CDR1 MDHEN, CDR2 SYDVKM.

J is TRBJ2-7 and V is TRBV6-5, with 7 bases lining up with TRBD1. The germline gives CDR1 MNHEY, CDR2 SVGAGI. The CDR3 is made up of 13 amino acids. The junction had 3 bases not matched to a gene; V was cut back by 3 bases and J by 4 bases. CDR3: CASSYTQGYEQYF. CDR3 bases: TGTGCCAGCAGTTATACACAGGGGTACGAGCAGTACTTC.

The chain links TRBV3-1 (or the pseudogene TRBV3-2) to TRBJ1-6; D unresolved. Germline V lookup: CDR1 LGHDT, CDR2 YNNKEL (reference sequence). With 9 bases removed from V and 7 bases from J, the gap between germline ends came to 13 bases. The CDR3 runs to 13 residues. Here the CDR3 reads CASRQGGNSPLHF. As DNA, the CDR3 is TGTGCCAGTCGGCAAGGAGGCAATTCACCCCTCCACTTT.

This clone appeared once. J is TRBJ1-1 and V is TRBV4-1; D not certain. This CDR3 contains 13 residues. V was clipped by 5 bases and J by 1 base, with 8 bases between them. From germline, CDR1 is MGHRA and CDR2 YSYEKL. The CDR3 DNA sequence: TGCGCCAGCAGCTTTCGGGGGAACACTGAAGCTTTCTTT. It encodes CASSFRGNTEAFF.

The chain uses TRBV9 and TRBJ2-3; D may be TRBD1 (6 bases). V lost 3 bases to trimming and J lost 2 bases, with 10 bases between them. CDR1 is SGDLS, CDR2 YYNGEE, per germline. The CDR3 loop spans 14 amino acids. CDR3 sequence reads: CASSGRTVTDTQYF. The CDR3 nucleotides read TGTGCCAGCAGCGGACGGACAGTCACAGATACGCAGTATTTT.

This chain uses TRBV7-3 with TRBJ2-2; 8 positions match TRBD2. Germline V CDR1 and CDR2: SGHTA, FQGTGA. The junction had 4 bases not matched to a gene; V was cut back by 5 bases and J by 5 bases. CDR3 size: 14 residues. The CDR3 DNA sequence: TGTGCCAGCAGCACCGGGACTAGGACCGGGGAGCTGTTTTTT. Translated: CASSTGTRTGELFF.

The gene calls are TRBV19 and TRBJ1-5, with unresolved D. V dropped 4 bases and J dropped 9 bases, with 7 bases sitting between them. The germline gives CDR1 LNHDA, CDR2 SQIVND (reference sequence). The CDR3 runs to 11 residues. CDR3 sequence: CASSTGGPQHF. CDR3 DNA sequence: TGTGCCAGTAGTACCGGCGGGCCCCAGCATTTT.

This clone was counted a single time. The chain carries TRBV7-2 and TRBJ1-1; possible D gene TRBD1, 5 bases. The CDR3 spans 15 residues. The germline V gene has CDR1 SGHTA and CDR2 FQGNSA. The V and J ends lost 2 bases and 1 base respectively, with 11 bases between them. CDR3 amino acids: CASSLSSGKNTEAFF. CDR3 nucleotide sequence: TGTGCCAGCAGCTTATCTTCAGGGAAGAACACTGAAGCTTTCTTT.

This clone has only one observation. This sequence joins TRBV28 and TRBJ1-1; possible D gene TRBD1, 6 bases. CDR1 and CDR2 from the germline V gene are MDHEN and SYDVKM. Trimming removed 2 bases at V and 1 base at J, with 11 bases between. The CDR3 spans 15 residues. The CDR3 coding sequence is TGTGCCAGCAGTTTAATGGGACACCAGAACACTGAAGCTTTCTTT. As protein: CASSLMGHQNTEAFF. The whole variable domain, remainder taken from reference TRBV28 and TRBJ1-1, is DVKVTQSSRYLVKRTGEKVFLECVQDMDHENMFWYRQDPGLGLRLIYFSYDVKMKEKGDIPEGYSVSREKKERFSLILESASTNQTSMYLCASSLMGHQNTEAFFGQGTRLTVV.

This clone showed up just once. V gene TRBV27 combines with J gene TRBJ2-7; 8 positions match TRBD1. There are 13 residues in the CDR3. V lost 5 bases and J lost 7; bases outside the gene matches: 7. Germline loops: CDR1 MNHEY, CDR2 SMNVEV (reference sequence). This CDR3 reads CASSKDRVGEQYF. The CDR3 DNA reads TGTGCCAGCAGTAAGGACAGGGTGGGGGAGCAGTACTTC.

The V and J genes are TRBV10-2 and TRBJ1-3; no firm D call. In germline, CDR1 is WSHSY, CDR2 SAAADI. The CDR3 loop spans 14 amino acids. The germline V and J ends were trimmed by 4 bases and 0 bases, with 7 bases remaining between them. CDR3 nucleotide sequence: TGCGCCAGCAGTGGCGGACTCTCTGGAAACACCATATATTTT. It codes for CASSGGLSGNTIYF.

This rearrangement joins TRBV20-1 to TRBJ1-1, with D maybe TRBD1 (5 bases). The CDR3 has 15 amino acids. CDR1 is DFQATT, CDR2 SNEGSKA, per germline (reference sequence). V lost 3 bases and J 1 base, leaving 15 bases between the germline ends. The CDR3 region has the DNA TGCAGTGCTAGTTCTGGGGCCCCGAGGAACACTGAAGCTTTCTTT. It codes for CSASSGAPRNTEAFF.